This T cell receptor beta chain was captured by sequencing in a study of stem cell transplantation in POMP-related autoinflammatory disease. Clones were read by immunoSEQ multiplex PCR, and TCRdb kept only the in-frame ones, dropping some. The table includes some 68,000 clones, approximately 90% detected once. The CDR3 loop spans 13 amino acids. Trimming removed 5 bases at V and 3 bases at J, with 10 bases between. The germline V gene encodes CDR1 SEHNR and CDR2 FQNEAQ (reference sequence). The sample holds one count of this clone. Material: CD4+ T cells from PBMCs, obtained after stem cell transplantation. The sequence was collected from a human patient with POMP-related autoinflammation and immune dysregulation (PRAID). The graft donor may have contributed some T cells. V and J are TRBV7-9 and TRBJ2-5; TRBD2 might be the D (7 bases). The CDR3 nucleotides read TGTGCCAGCAGCCTAGGGGGGGAAGAGACCCAGTACTTC. Its translation is CASSLGGEETQYF. The full variable domain, in which reference TRBV7-9 and TRBJ2-5 provide the parts outside the CDR3, is DTGVSQNPRHKITKRGQNVTFRCDPISEHNRLYWYRQTLGQGPEFLTYFQNEAQLEKSRLLSDRFSAERPKGSFSTLEIQRTEQGDSAMYLCASSLGGEETQYFGPGTRLLVL.